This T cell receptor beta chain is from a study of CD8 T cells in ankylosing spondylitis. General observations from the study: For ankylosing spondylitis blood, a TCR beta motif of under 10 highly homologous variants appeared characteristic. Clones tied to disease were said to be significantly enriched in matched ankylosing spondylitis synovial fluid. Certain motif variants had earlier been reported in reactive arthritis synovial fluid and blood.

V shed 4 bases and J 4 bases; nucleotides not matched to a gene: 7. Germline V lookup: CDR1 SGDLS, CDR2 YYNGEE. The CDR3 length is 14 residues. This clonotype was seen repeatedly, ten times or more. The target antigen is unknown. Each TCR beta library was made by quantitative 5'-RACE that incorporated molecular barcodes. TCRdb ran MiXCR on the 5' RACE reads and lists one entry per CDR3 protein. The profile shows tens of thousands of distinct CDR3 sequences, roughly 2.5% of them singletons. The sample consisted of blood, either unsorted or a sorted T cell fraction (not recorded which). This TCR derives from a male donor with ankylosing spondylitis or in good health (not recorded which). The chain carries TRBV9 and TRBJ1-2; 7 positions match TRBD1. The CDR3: CASSSTTGIYGYTF. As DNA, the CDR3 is TGTGCCAGCAGCTCCACGACAGGGATCTATGGCTACACCTTC. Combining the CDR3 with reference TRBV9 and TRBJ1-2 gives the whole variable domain DSGVTQTPKHLITATGQRVTLRCSPRSGDLSVYWYQQSLDQGLQFLIQYYNGEERAKGNILERFSAQQFPDLHSELNLSSLELGDSALYFCASSSTTGIYGYTFGSGTRLTVV.